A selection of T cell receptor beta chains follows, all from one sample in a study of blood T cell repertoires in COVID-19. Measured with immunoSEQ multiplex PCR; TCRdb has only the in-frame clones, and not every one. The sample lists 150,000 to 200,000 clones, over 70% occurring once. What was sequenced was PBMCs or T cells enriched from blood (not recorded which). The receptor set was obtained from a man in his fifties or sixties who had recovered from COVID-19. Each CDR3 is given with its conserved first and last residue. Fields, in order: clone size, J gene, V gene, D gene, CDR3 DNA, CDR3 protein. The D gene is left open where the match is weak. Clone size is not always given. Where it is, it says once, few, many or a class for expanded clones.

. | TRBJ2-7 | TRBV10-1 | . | TGCGCCAGCAGTGTCGACATATCCTACGAGCAGTACTTC | CASSVDISYEQYF
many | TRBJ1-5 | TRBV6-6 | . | TGTGCCAGCAGTTTCACCGGGACTTCCAGCAATCAGCCCCAGCATTTT | CASSFTGTSSNQPQHF
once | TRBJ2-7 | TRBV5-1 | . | TGCGCCAGCAGCTTGGGACAGGCTAACGAGCAGTACTTC | CASSLGQANEQYF
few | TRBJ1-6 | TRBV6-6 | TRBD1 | TGTGCCAGCAGTCCCCCTCAGGGGGCTGTCTATAATTCACCCCTCCACTTT | CASSPPQGAVYNSPLHF
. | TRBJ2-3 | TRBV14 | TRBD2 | TGTGCCAGCAGCCTTCCGAGGACTAGCGCCACAGATACGCAGTATTTT | CASSLPRTSATDTQYF
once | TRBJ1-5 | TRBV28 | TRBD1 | TGTGCCAGCAGTAAAGGTGCGGACAGGGCGGGGAGCAATCAGCCCCAGCATTTT | CASSKGADRAGSNQPQHF
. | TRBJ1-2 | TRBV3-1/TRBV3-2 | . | TGTGCCAGCAGCCAAGATCCGCTCGGGGGCTACACCTTC | CASSQDPLGGYTF
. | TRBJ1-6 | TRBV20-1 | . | TGCAGTGCTAAGTCAGGGTCACCCCTCCACTTT | CSAKSGSPLHF
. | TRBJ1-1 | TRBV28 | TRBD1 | TGTGCCAGCACCCAACCGGGGAGACAGGGGGGTGAAGCTTTCTTT | CASTQPGRQGGEAFF
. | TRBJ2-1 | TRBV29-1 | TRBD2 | TGCAGCGTCCCTGGAAATAGCGGGAGAGGCAATGAGCAGTTCTTC | CSVPGNSGRGNEQFF
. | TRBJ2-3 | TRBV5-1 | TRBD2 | TGCGCCAGCAGCTTGGCCCTAGGGCTAGCGGGGGGCGTGGATACGCAGTATTTT | CASSLALGLAGGVDTQYF
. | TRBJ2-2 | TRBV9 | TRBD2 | TGTGCCAGCAGCATCCGGGACTATAACACCGGGGAGCTGTTTTTT | CASSIRDYNTGELFF
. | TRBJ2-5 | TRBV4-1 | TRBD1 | TGCGCCAGCAGAAAACAGGGGGAAGAGACCCAGTACTTC | CASRKQGEETQYF
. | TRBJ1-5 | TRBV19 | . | TGTGCCAGTAATTCGGGGCGGGGAGGGGGTCAGCCCCAGCATTTT | CASNSGRGGGQPQHF
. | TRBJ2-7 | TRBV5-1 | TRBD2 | TGCGCCAGCAGCTTGTCGACTAGCGGGCTCTACGAGCAGTACTTC | CASSLSTSGLYEQYF
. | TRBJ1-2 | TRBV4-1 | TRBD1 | TGCGCCAGCAGCCAAGATCCGCCAGGGGGCAGCTATGGCTACACCTTC | CASSQDPPGGSYGYTF
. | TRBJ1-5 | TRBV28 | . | TGTGCCAGCAGTTCGCCAGGACTGGGTAGCAATCAGCCCCAGCATTTT | CASSSPGLGSNQPQHF
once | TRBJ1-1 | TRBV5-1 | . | TGCGCCAGCAGCTCCACAGCGGGGGGGAACACTGAAGCTTTCTTT | CASSSTAGGNTEAFF
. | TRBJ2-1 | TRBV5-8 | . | TGTGCCAGCAGCTTGGGGGAGTCCTACAATGAGCAGTTCTTC | CASSLGESYNEQFF
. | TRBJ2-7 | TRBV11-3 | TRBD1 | TGTGCCAGCAGCCGAGGGGGCCGAGCATACGAGCAGTACTTC | CASSRGGRAYEQYF
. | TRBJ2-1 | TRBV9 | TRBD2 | TGTGCCAGCAGCGTAGGGACTAGCGAACTCAATGAGCAGTTCTTC | CASSVGTSELNEQFF
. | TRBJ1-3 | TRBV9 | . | TGTGCCAGCAGCGTAAGTCGGGGGGCAAACACCATATATTTT | CASSVSRGANTIYF
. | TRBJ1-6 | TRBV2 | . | TGTGCCAGCAGCCCCCTAATCAGGGATTCACCCCTCCACTTT | CASSPLIRDSPLHF
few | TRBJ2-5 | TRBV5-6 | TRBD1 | TGTGCCAGCTTAATCGGGCCGACAGGGGGTTATGAGACCCAGTACTTC | CASLIGPTGGYETQYF
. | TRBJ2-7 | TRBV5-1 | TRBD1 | TGCGCCAGCAGCCTGGGGACAGGGGTTCGAGAGCAGTACTTC | CASSLGTGVREQYF
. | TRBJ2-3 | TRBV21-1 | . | TGTGCCAGCACCTCATTATGTGAGTCTAGCGGGAGGGCCAAGAGCACAGATACGCAGTATTTT | CASTSLCESSGRAKSTDTQYF
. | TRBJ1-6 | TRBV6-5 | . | TGTGCCAGCAGTTACAGCCGGGAGAGATCACCCCTCCACTTT | CASSYSRERSPLHF
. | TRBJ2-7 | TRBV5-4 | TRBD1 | TGTGCCAGCAGCTGGGCAGGGGGAGCCTACGAGCAGTACTTC | CASSWAGGAYEQYF
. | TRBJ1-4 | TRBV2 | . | TGTGCCAGCAGTGAGGACAGACCAACTAATGAAAAACTGTTTTTT | CASSEDRPTNEKLFF
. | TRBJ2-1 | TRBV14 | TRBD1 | TGTGCCAGCAGCCAGCTGGGACAGGGTCTCAACAATGAGCAGTTCTTC | CASSQLGQGLNNEQFF
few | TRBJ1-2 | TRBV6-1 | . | TGTGCCAGCAGTGAAGTACAGCAACTCTATGGCTACACCTTC | CASSEVQQLYGYTF
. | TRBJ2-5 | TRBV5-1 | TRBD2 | TGCGCCAGCAGCTGGACTAGCGGCCAAGAGACCCAGTACTTC | CASSWTSGQETQYF
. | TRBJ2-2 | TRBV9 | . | TGTGCCAGCAGCGTAGAGACTCCCCCCACCGGGGAGCTGTTTTTT | CASSVETPPTGELFF
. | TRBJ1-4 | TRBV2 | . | TGTGCCAGCAGGTCGGTCGGAGTTGCTAATGAAAAACTGTTTTTT | CASRSVGVANEKLFF
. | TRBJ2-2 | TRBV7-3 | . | TGTGCCAGCAGCCCGCTGGCTGGGAACACCGGGGAGCTGTTTTTT | CASSPLAGNTGELFF
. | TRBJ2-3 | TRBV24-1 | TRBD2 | TGTGCCACCAGTGATCTAGCGGGGGGCCGTGGCACAGATACGCAGTATTTT | CATSDLAGGRGTDTQYF
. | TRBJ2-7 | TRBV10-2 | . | TGCGCCAGCAGTGAACCCCAGGTAGAGTACGAGCAGTACTTC | CASSEPQVEYEQYF
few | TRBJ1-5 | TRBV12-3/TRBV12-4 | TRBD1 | TGTGCCAGCACCCAGACAGGGGGACAGCCCCAGCATTTT | CASTQTGGQPQHF
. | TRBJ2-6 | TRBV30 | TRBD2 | TGTGCCTGGAGCTTGGGGGGGTCTGGGGCCAACGTCCTGACTTTC | CAWSLGGSGANVLTF
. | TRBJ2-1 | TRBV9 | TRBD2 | TGTGCCAGCAGCGTAGGTGGCGGGAGCTACTACAATGAGCAGTTCTTC | CASSVGGGSYYNEQFF
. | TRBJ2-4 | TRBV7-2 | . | TGTGCCAGCAGCTTAGATGGAGGAATAGCCAAAAACATTCAGTACTTC | CASSLDGGIAKNIQYF
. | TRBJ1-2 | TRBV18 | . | TGTGCCAGCTCACCAGGGGCAGGAGCTAACTATGGCTACACCTTC | CASSPGAGANYGYTF
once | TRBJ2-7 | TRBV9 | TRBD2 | TGTGCCAGCAGCGTAGGAGGTAGCGGGGGGGCGTTTGAGCAGTACTTC | CASSVGGSGGAFEQYF
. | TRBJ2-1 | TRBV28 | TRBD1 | TGTGCCAGCAGTTTATCCTTGGGACAGCAAAACTACAATGAGCAGTTCTTC | CASSLSLGQQNYNEQFF
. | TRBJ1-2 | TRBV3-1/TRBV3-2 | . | TGTGCCAGCAGCCAAGAAAGGGGCTACGACTATGGCTACACCTTC | CASSQERGYDYGYTF
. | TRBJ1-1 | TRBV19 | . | TGTGCCAGTAGCCGGGGGACCCCGGATCGGTCCCCTGAAGCTTTCTTT | CASSRGTPDRSPEAFF
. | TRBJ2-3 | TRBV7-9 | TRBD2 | TGTGCCAGCAGCCCCGGGCTAGCGGGGGGACCGTTCACAGATACGCAGTATTTT | CASSPGLAGGPFTDTQYF
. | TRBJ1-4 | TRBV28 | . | TGTGCCAGCAGTGTGGCGGGCAGTAATGAAAAACTGTTTTTT | CASSVAGSNEKLFF
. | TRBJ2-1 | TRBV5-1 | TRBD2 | TGCGCCAGCAGCCCGGGACTAGCGGTACTCTACAATGAGCAGTTCTTC | CASSPGLAVLYNEQFF
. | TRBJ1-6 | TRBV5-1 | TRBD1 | TGCGCCAGCAGCTTGGAGGGGGCACATAATTCACCCCTCCACTTT | CASSLEGAHNSPLHF
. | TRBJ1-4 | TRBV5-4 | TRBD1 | TGTGCCAGCAGCTTGGATAATTCGGGACAGGGTAATGAAAAACTGTTTTTT | CASSLDNSGQGNEKLFF
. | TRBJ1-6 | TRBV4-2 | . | TGTGCCAGCAGCCAAGAGGGGCAGAGCTCCTATAATTCACCCCTCCACTTT | CASSQEGQSSYNSPLHF
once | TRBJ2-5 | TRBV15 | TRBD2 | TGTGCCACCAGAATAGCGGGAGCTGGAGAGACCCAGTACTTC | CATRIAGAGETQYF